The source of this TCR beta chain is a study of T cells after yellow fever vaccination. TCRdb re-called the 5' RACE reads with MiXCR, one entry per CDR3 protein. The table lists 550,000 or so distinct CDR3 sequences, about 19% of them singletons, with roughly an eighth in the top ten. This clonotype was picked up a small number of times. What it binds is not known. Overall study results and limits: Compared with primary, the secondary response was weaker and peaked at day 5, not 15.

The source of this sequence is a man between 25 and 39 years old who received the YFV17D yellow fever vaccine. The sample here was PBMCs, taken 15 days after the yellow fever booster vaccination.

Written as DNA, the CDR3 is TGTGCCAGCAGCGTAGCCGGGGCCACAGATACGCAGTATTTT. Protein: CASSVAGATDTQYF. This chain connects TRBV9 to TRBJ2-3; D tentatively reads TRBD1 or TRBD2 (5 bases each). Germline lookup yields CDR1 SGDLS and CDR2 YYNGEE. V was pared by 0 bases and J by 2 bases, with 7 bases between. The CDR3 runs 14 residues.